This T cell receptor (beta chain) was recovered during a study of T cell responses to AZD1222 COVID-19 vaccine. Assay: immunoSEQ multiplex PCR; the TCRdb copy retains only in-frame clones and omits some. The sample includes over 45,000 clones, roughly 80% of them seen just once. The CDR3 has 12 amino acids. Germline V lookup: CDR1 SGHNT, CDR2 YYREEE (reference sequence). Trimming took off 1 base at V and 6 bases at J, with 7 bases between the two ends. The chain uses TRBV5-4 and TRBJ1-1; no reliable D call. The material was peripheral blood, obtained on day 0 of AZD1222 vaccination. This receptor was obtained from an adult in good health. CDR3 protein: CASSLMTAEAFF. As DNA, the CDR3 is TGTGCCAGCAGCTTGATGACCGCTGAAGCTTTCTTT.